This passage covers 9 T cell receptor beta chains from one sample sequenced in a study of cytomegalovirus exposure and HLA in healthy donors. 13 Jbeta primers and 60 Vbeta primers were used for the PCR. The protocol was immunoSEQ multiplex PCR, while the TCRdb copy is restricted to in-frame clones and leaves out a portion. The data hold approximately 150,000 clones, with approximately 76% observed a single time. The sample consisted of PBMCs. The origin of the receptors is a man between 60 and 75 years old in good health and CMV-seronegative.

The rearrangement joins TRBV6-5 to TRBJ2-3, with D perhaps matching TRBD1 (6 bases). This CDR3 comprises 15 residues. Trimming took off 6 bases at V and 1 base at J, with 14 bases between the two ends. Germline assignment: CDR1 MNHEY and CDR2 SVGAGI. This chain's CDR3 is CASRKQGEGTDTQYF. CDR3 bases: TGTGCCAGCAGAAAACAGGGAGAGGGCACAGATACGCAGTATTTT.

On this clone itself: At one of its ends the junction is not consistent with the germline gene, which may arise from a read error. The J gene is TRBJ2-1, the V gene TRBV7-9; D may be TRBD2 (6 bases). CDR1 SEHNR and CDR2 FQNEAQ come from the germline V gene (reference sequence). CDR3 length: 13 amino acids. CDR3 loop: CASSPDHGGWTIF. The CDR3 DNA reads as TGTGCCAGCAGCCCCGATCATGGGGGGTGGACAATCTTC.

This sequence joins TRBV2 and TRBJ2-5; D perhaps matches TRBD1 (6 bases). The J call is uncertain, as TRBJ2-7 better fits the DNA end. From germline, CDR1 is SNHLY and CDR2 FYNNEI. The CDR3 is 14 residues long. The CDR3 bases are TGTGCCAGCAGAAAAGTACAGGGAGTATACGAGCAGTACTTC. Its protein product is CASRKVQGVYEQYF.

The chain links TRBV5-1 to TRBJ1-3; 7 nucleotides align to TRBD1. V gave up 4 bases and J gave up 4 bases; unmatched junction bases: 5. The CDR3 is 14 amino acids. In germline, CDR1 is SGHRS, CDR2 YFSETQ. This CDR3 reads CASSGRGSGNTIYF. In nucleotides, the CDR3 is TGCGCCAGCAGCGGCAGGGGGTCCGGAAACACCATATATTTT.

This clone was found a few times. The V call is TRBV4-1, the J call TRBJ1-1; maybe TRBD1 (6 bases). Germline loops: CDR1 MGHRA, CDR2 YSYEKL. Trimming pared 1 base from V and 7 bases from J, leaving 22 bases between. This CDR3 region has 17 residues. For the CDR3, the DNA is TGCGCCAGCAGCCAAGGTGTTAGGGCAGGGGAATATGGTGAAGCTTTCTTT. Protein: CASSQGVRAGEYGEAFF.

This clone was seen more than once but under ten times. The chain links TRBV4-3 to TRBJ2-7; TRBD1 might be the D (6 bases). The CDR3 consists of 14 residues. The germline V gene has CDR1 LGHNA and CDR2 YSLEER. The V and J ends lost 2 bases and 3 bases respectively, with 11 bases between them. CDR3 nucleotide sequence: TGCGCCAGCAGCCAACAGGGGAATCTCTACGAGCAGTACTTC. The encoded protein is CASSQQGNLYEQYF.

The table lists this clone with a few counts. This chain uses TRBV7-2 with TRBJ2-2; possibly TRBD1 for D (6 bases). Germline V gives CDR1 SGHTA, CDR2 FQGNSA. Trimming left V 5 bases short and J 1 base short, with 11 bases between. This CDR3 is built from 15 residues. For the CDR3, the DNA is TGTGCCAGCAGCCTCAGGGGTCGGAACACCGGGGAGCTGTTTTTT. Protein sequence: CASSLRGRNTGELFF.

This clone was detected ten times or more. The chain recombines TRBV19 with TRBJ1-1, with D unclear. The CDR3 length is 13 residues. The germline CDR1 and CDR2 sequences are LNHDA and SQIVND (reference sequence). Trimming shortened V by 7 bases and J by 5 bases, and 14 bases separated the two germline ends. CDR3 in amino acids: CASTLSTRTEAFF. Here the CDR3 DNA reads TGTGCCAGTACCCTCTCGACGAGGACTGAAGCTTTCTTT.

This clone was seen a few times. The gene calls are TRBV19 and TRBJ1-2; 9 bases map to TRBD1. In germline, CDR1 is LNHDA, CDR2 SQIVND (reference sequence). J lost 4 bases, V lost 6 bases, and 6 bases had no gene match. The CDR3 is made up of 14 amino acids. The CDR3 nucleotides are TGTGCCAGTAGGAAGACAGGGGGAGTCTATGGCTACACCTTC. It codes for CASRKTGGVYGYTF.